The 27 T cell receptor beta chains below come from one sample, sequenced in a study of blood T cell repertoires in COVID-19. Clones were sequenced by immunoSEQ multiplex PCR, and TCRdb holds only the in-frame ones, with some missing. This table has some 260,000 clones, about 86% appearing once. Sequencing input: PBMCs or T cells enriched from blood (not recorded which). The receptors here all came from a man aged 25-45 years with acute COVID-19.

The V gene is TRBV30, the J gene TRBJ1-1; TRBD1 might be the D (5 bases). The ends were cut back, 4 bases at V and 11 bases at J, with 17 bases in the middle. The CDR3 has 12 residues. CDR1 and CDR2 (germline): GTSNPN, SVGIG (reference sequence). CDR3 bases: TGTGCCTGGAACCGGGGGGTGGTACGGGCTTTCTTT. Translation gives CAWNRGVVRAFF. Drawing the rest from reference TRBV30 and TRBJ1-1, the complete variable domain is SQTIHQWPATLVQPVGSPLSLECTVEGTSNPNLYWYRQAAGRGLQLLFYSVGIGQISSEVPQNLSASRPQDRQFILSSKKLLLSDSGFYLCAWNRGVVRAFFGQGTRLTVV.

Here the CDR3 DNA reads TGTGCCAGCAGCCAAGATCTGCGGGCTGGCACCGGGGAGCTGTTTTTT. This encodes CASSQDLRAGTGELFF. The chain recombines TRBV4-2 with TRBJ2-2; a weak D match, TRBD2 (5 bases). This CDR3 has 16 residues. V gave up 0 bases and J gave up 4 bases, with 12 bases separating them. CDR1 is LGHNA, CDR2 YNFKEQ, per germline.

This chain uses TRBV11-2 with TRBJ2-7; possibly TRBD1 for D (5 bases). In germline, CDR1 is SGHAT, CDR2 FQNNGV. Trimming took off 4 bases at V and 2 bases at J, with 12 bases between the two ends. CDR3 length: 14 amino acids. Written as DNA, the CDR3 is TGTGCCAGCAGCTCCCAGGGCGGTCCCTACGAGCAGTACGTC. This encodes CASSSQGGPYEQYV.

About this clone itself: A read error may produce the germline difference seen at one junction end. The V call is TRBV5-1, the J call TRBJ1-4, with no clear D. This CDR3 comprises 14 residues. Germline V gives CDR1 SGHRS, CDR2 YFSETQ. For the CDR3, the DNA is TGTGCCAGCAGCCCCTTATACCCAGGCGAAAAACTGTTTTTT. Amino acids: CASSPLYPGEKLFF. Complete variable domain (other parts from reference TRBV5-1 and TRBJ1-4): KAGVTQTPRYLIKTRGQQVTLSCSPISGHRSVSWYQQTPGQGLQFLFEYFSETQRNKGNFPGRFSGRQFSNSRSEMNVSTLELGDSALYLCASSPLYPGEKLFFGSGTQLSVL.

The CDR3 is CAWSRWDRGRSNQPQHF. The CDR3 coding sequence is TGTGCCTGGAGCCGGTGGGACAGGGGAAGGAGCAATCAGCCCCAGCATTTT. The J gene is TRBJ1-5, the V gene TRBV30; 10 bases agree with TRBD1. The CDR3 spans 17 residues. In germline, CDR1 is GTSNPN, CDR2 SVGIG (reference sequence). With V trimmed by 3 bases and J by 1 base, 9 bases remained unmatched.

This sequence joins TRBV9 and TRBJ1-1; TRBD1 is a possible D gene (6 bases). V shed 3 bases and J shed 4 bases, with 10 bases lying between them. Germline loops: CDR1 SGDLS, CDR2 YYNGEE. CDR3 length equals 13 residues. The CDR3 sequence: CASSALGGTEAFF. The CDR3 bases are TGTGCCAGCAGCGCCCTAGGGGGCACTGAAGCTTTCTTT.

In nucleotides, the CDR3 is TGTGCCTGGAAAAAAGTCCAGCTTAACCAGGGGACCCAGTACTTC. It encodes CAWKKVQLNQGTQYF. The chain links TRBV30 to TRBJ2-5; D may be TRBD1 (5 bases). The germline CDR1 and CDR2 sequences are GTSNPN and SVGIG (reference sequence). This CDR3 spans 15 amino acids. V was cut by 4 bases and J by 7 bases, with 22 bases left in between.

The chain couples TRBV27 to TRBJ2-1; the match to TRBD2 covers 14 bases. The CDR3 is 14 residues long. V trimming: 6 bases; J trimming: 6 bases; junction bases outside the gene matches: 1. Germline lookup yields CDR1 MNHEY and CDR2 SMNVEV (reference sequence). CDR3 bases: TGTGCCAGCAGGACTAGCGGGGGGGCCAATGAGCAGTTCTTC. This gives the protein CASRTSGGANEQFF.

The chain combines TRBV11-1 with TRBJ2-2; D remains ambiguous. Trimming took 1 base from V and 4 from J, leaving 4 bases between them. This CDR3 spans 13 amino acids. Germline assignment: CDR1 SGHAT and CDR2 FQDESV (reference sequence). The chain's CDR3 is CASSLVLTGELFF. In DNA form, the CDR3 reads TGTGCCAGCAGCTTAGTCCTCACCGGGGAGCTGTTTTTT.

The rearrangement joins TRBV7-8 to TRBJ2-4; D is ambiguous. The germline V gene has CDR1 SGHVS and CDR2 FQNEAQ. The germline V and J ends were trimmed by 1 base and 1 base, with 8 bases remaining between them. CDR3 length: 15 residues. CDR3 in amino acids: CASSLGLAAKNIQYF. For the CDR3, the DNA is TGTGCCAGCAGCTTAGGACTGGCTGCCAAAAACATTCAGTACTTC. The variable domain in full, with the rest retrieved from reference TRBV7-8 and TRBJ2-4, is GAGVSQSPRYKVAKRGQDVALRCDPISGHVSLFWYQQALGQGPEFLTYFQNEAQLDKSGLPSDRFFAERPEGSVSTLKIQRTQQEDSAVYLCASSLGLAAKNIQYFGAGTRLSVL.

The chain couples TRBV18 to TRBJ1-2; 10 bases line up with TRBD1. The CDR3 contains 18 residues. Germline V lookup: CDR1 KGHSH, CDR2 LQKENI. The trim removed 2 bases at V and 4 bases at J, leaving 13 bases unmatched. CDR3 protein: CASSPAQSDRGLRYGYTF. The CDR3 DNA reads as TGTGCCAGCTCACCAGCACAATCTGACAGGGGGCTTCGCTATGGCTACACCTTC. Supplemented by reference TRBV18 and TRBJ1-2, the full variable domain reads NAGVMQNPRHLVRRRGQEARLRCSPMKGHSHVYWYRQLPEEGLKFMVYLQKENIIDESGMPKERFSAEFPKEGPSILRIQQVVRGDSAAYFCASSPAQSDRGLRYGYTFGSGTRLTVV.

The chain employs TRBV30 and TRBJ2-3; a possible D gene is TRBD2 (7 bases). In germline, CDR1 is GTSNPN, CDR2 SVGIG (reference sequence). This CDR3 is built from 13 residues. Trimming pared 4 bases from V and 5 bases from J, leaving 13 bases between. For the CDR3, the DNA is TGTGCCTGGATGGTAAGGGGGGGAGATACGCAGTATTTT. It specifies CAWMVRGGDTQYF. The variable domain in full, completed from reference TRBV30 and TRBJ2-3, reads SQTIHQWPATLVQPVGSPLSLECTVEGTSNPNLYWYRQAAGRGLQLLFYSVGIGQISSEVPQNLSASRPQDRQFILSSKKLLLSDSGFYLCAWMVRGGDTQYFGPGTRLTVL.

The V gene is TRBV27, the J gene TRBJ1-5; the D gene is possibly TRBD1 (6 bases). Germline-derived CDR1 and CDR2 are MNHEY and SMNVEV (reference sequence). CDR3 length equals 14 residues. V lost 4 bases to trimming and J lost 4 bases, with 11 bases between them. The CDR3: CASSYGRGNQPQHF. The CDR3, as DNA: TGTGCCAGCAGTTATGGCAGGGGAAATCAGCCCCAGCATTTT.

V is TRBV7-3 and J is TRBJ1-3; weak D call: TRBD1 (5 bases). The CDR3 consists of 13 residues. V was clipped by 1 base and J by 7 bases, with 8 bases between them. The V gene's germline CDR1 is SGHTA and CDR2 FQGTGA. The DNA of the CDR3 is TGTGCCAGCAGCTTAAATGGGGGGAACACCATATATTTT. Amino acids: CASSLNGGNTIYF. The full variable domain, its missing parts supplied by reference TRBV7-3 and TRBJ1-3, is GAGVSQTPSNKVTEKGKYVELRCDPISGHTALYWYRQSLGQGPEFLIYFQGTGAADDSGLPNDRFFAVRPEGSVSTLKIQRTERGDSAVYLCASSLNGGNTIYFGEGSWLTVV.

The table lists this clone with a count of one. The chain links TRBV6-5 to TRBJ1-2; no firm D call. This CDR3 has 14 amino acids. V lost 5 bases, J lost 2 bases, and 12 bases lay in between. Per germline, CDR1 MNHEY and CDR2 SVGAGI. CDR3: CASSKPELNYGYTF. In nucleotides, the CDR3 is TGTGCCAGCAGTAAACCCGAGTTGAACTATGGCTACACCTTC.

The chain uses TRBV29-1 and TRBJ2-2; D unresolved. The germline V and J ends were trimmed by 7 bases and 6 bases, with 9 bases remaining between them. The germline V gene has CDR1 SQVTM and CDR2 ANQGSEA. The CDR3 consists of 11 residues. The DNA for the CDR3 is TGCAGCGCCGCTATAGCCGGGGAGCTGTTTTTT. Translated: CSAAIAGELFF.

Many counts were recorded for this clone. This chain joins TRBV6-2 or TRBV6-3 and TRBJ2-7, with 9 bases matching TRBD1. Unmatched junction bases numbered 7, after V lost 5 bases and J lost 5 bases. The germline V gene has CDR1 MNHEY and CDR2 SVGEGT. The CDR3 is made up of 14 amino acids. Here the CDR3 reads CASSNGQGIHEQYV. DNA for the CDR3: TGTGCCAGCAGTAACGGACAGGGGATTCACGAGCAGTACGTC.

The chain joins TRBV19 to TRBJ1-5; 7 bases are a match to TRBD1. Germline lookup yields CDR1 LNHDA and CDR2 SQIVND (reference sequence). The CDR3 consists of 15 residues. Unmatched junction bases numbered 8, after V lost 5 bases and J lost 4 bases. CDR3 loop: CASSVRTGGNQPQHF. The CDR3 nucleotides are TGTGCCAGTAGTGTCCGGACAGGTGGAAATCAGCCCCAGCATTTT.

V is TRBV3-1 (or the pseudogene TRBV3-2) and J is TRBJ2-3, with 9 bases fitting TRBD2. The CDR3 is made up of 16 amino acids. The germline gives CDR1 LGHDT, CDR2 YNNKEL (reference sequence). Germline trimming cut 0 bases from V and 2 bases from J; bases unmatched to any gene: 3. CDR3: CASSQDLAGFTDTQYF. The CDR3 DNA reads as TGTGCCAGCAGCCAAGACCTAGCGGGGTTCACAGATACGCAGTATTTT.

With regard to this clone: Other nucleotide sequences in the sample specify the same CDR3. This chain links TRBV11-2 with TRBJ1-2, with unresolved D. V was shortened by 5 bases and J by 8 bases, with 12 bases between the two germline ends. There are 12 residues in the CDR3. Looked up from germline, CDR1 is SGHAT and CDR2 is FQNNGV. The CDR3 reads CASSLGGSGYTF. In DNA form, the CDR3 reads TGTGCCAGCAGCCTCGGAGGGAGCGGCTACACCTTC.

This clone was counted many times. This chain connects TRBV14 to TRBJ1-4; 7 bases map to TRBD1. V lost 3 bases to trimming and J lost 8 bases; unmatched junction nucleotides: 6. The germline V gene has CDR1 SGHDN and CDR2 FVKESK. This CDR3 contains 14 residues. The CDR3 nucleotides are TGTGCCAGCAGCCAGAGGCAGACAGGGGAAAAACTGTTTTTT. The encoded protein is CASSQRQTGEKLFF.

J is TRBJ2-7 and V is TRBV7-2; D ambiguous. Trimming removed 2 bases at V and 6 bases at J, with 14 bases between. Germline loops: CDR1 SGHTA, CDR2 FQGNSA. This CDR3 is 14 amino acids long. The CDR3 sequence is CASSLIQAPGEQYV. CDR3 sequence (DNA): TGTGCCAGCAGCTTAATCCAGGCTCCTGGCGAGCAGTACGTC.

The count of this clone is one. The genes are TRBV5-4 and TRBJ2-7; TRBD1 matches at 10 bases. The CDR3 runs to 18 residues. The germline gives CDR1 SGHNT, CDR2 YYREEE (reference sequence). The J segment lost 6 bases and the V segment lost 4 bases, leaving 19 bases of the junction unmatched. The CDR3 loop reads CASSLQPGQGSRRGEQYV. Written as DNA, the CDR3 is TGTGCCAGCAGCCTTCAACCGGGACAGGGGTCGAGGAGGGGCGAGCAGTACGTC.

The chain links TRBV7-9 to TRBJ2-2; 12 bases align to TRBD2. The CDR3 is 21 amino acids. Germline CDR1 reads SEHNR; CDR2 reads FQNEAQ (reference sequence). V was pared by 5 bases and J by 6 bases, with 22 bases of the junction left unmatched. The DNA for the CDR3 is TGTGCCAGCAGCACCAGAGCTAGCGGGGGGGATCGTGGTCTTATTGCCGGGGAGCTGTTTTTT. This sequence encodes CASSTRASGGDRGLIAGELFF.

The chain recombines TRBV6-5 with TRBJ1-3; D gene uncertain. This CDR3 is 16 amino acids long. Germline CDR1 is MNHEY and CDR2 is SVGAGI. The V end lost 0 bases, the J end lost 0 bases, and 9 bases lay between the germline ends. CDR3 nucleotides: TGTGCCAGCAGTTACTCGCAGGTCCTCTCTGGAAACACCATATATTTT. Encoded protein: CASSYSQVLSGNTIYF.

This chain connects TRBV5-1 to TRBJ1-6; TRBD1 agrees at 8 bases. The length of the CDR3 is 19 residues. Germline values: CDR1 SGHRS, CDR2 YFSETQ. Trimming took 2 bases from V and 6 from J; bases not matched to a gene: 16. The chain's CDR3 is CASSLTTGARASSNSPLHF. CDR3 nucleotides: TGCGCCAGCAGCTTAACGACAGGGGCCAGGGCTTCATCTAATTCACCCCTCCACTTT.

The rearrangement uses TRBV6-1 and TRBJ2-7; 7 bases line up with TRBD2. The CDR3 runs to 15 residues. V shed 2 bases, J shed 2 bases, and the junction held 6 bases outside the gene matches. In germline, CDR1 is MNHNS, CDR2 SASEGT. The CDR3, as DNA: TGTGCCAGCAGTGAATCGGGCAGCGGGGCCTACGAGCAGTACGTC. It encodes CASSESGSGAYEQYV.